The 16 T cell receptor beta chains below all came from one sample that was sequenced in a study of blood T cells in healthy people across ages. Then a second PCR, running roughly 7 to 11 cycles, was carried out with a sample-barcoded 5' primer and a J-beta primer mix. TCRdb independently ran MiXCR on the 5' RACE reads; one entry per CDR3 protein. The sample records about 1.6 million distinct CDR3 sequences, 30% to 35% being singletons. Sequencing was carried out using blood. Every receptor here comes from a woman in her 30s in good health.

The chain joins TRBV7-6 to TRBJ2-1; D is tentatively TRBD1 or TRBD2 (7 bases each). Germline V gene data show CDR1 as SGHVS and CDR2 as FNYEAQ. Trimming took off 4 bases at V and 3 bases at J, with 13 bases between the two ends. CDR3 length equals 15 residues. Written as DNA, the CDR3 is TGTGCCAGCAGCTACAGGGGAGGGGACTACAATGAGCAGTTCTTC. This gives the protein CASSYRGGDYNEQFF.

CDR3 nucleotides: TGTGCCAGCAGAGCCACAGAAATAGAAGAGACCCAGTACTTC. Translating it yields CASRATEIEETQYF. This chain joins TRBV5-4 and TRBJ2-5, with D hard to call. Germline values: CDR1 SGHNT, CDR2 YYREEE (reference sequence). V gave up 5 bases and J gave up 3 bases, with 14 bases separating them. This CDR3 comprises 14 residues. The full variable domain, its missing parts supplied by reference TRBV5-4 and TRBJ2-5, is ETGVTQSPTHLIKTRGQQVTLRCSSQSGHNTVSWYQQALGQGPQFIFQYYREEENGRGNFPPRFSGLQFPNYSSELNVNALELDDSALYLCASRATEIEETQYFGPGTRLLVL.

V gene TRBV27 combines with J gene TRBJ1-1; D gene uncertain. The CDR3 spans 16 residues. V dropped 0 bases and J dropped 4 bases, with 15 bases sitting between them. The germline V gene encodes CDR1 MNHEY and CDR2 SMNVEV (reference sequence). The CDR3 region has the DNA TGTGCCAGCAGTTTATCACCCGGGCCCGGCAGCACTGAAGCTTTCTTT. Translated: CASSLSPGPGSTEAFF.

This clonotype was seen more than once but under ten times. V and J are TRBV20-1 and TRBJ2-2, with 10 positions matching TRBD1. Germline V CDR1 and CDR2: DFQATT, SNEGSKA (reference sequence). V was pared by 6 bases and J by 7 bases, with 8 bases of the junction left unmatched. The CDR3 contains 14 residues. The CDR3 coding sequence is TGCAGTGCCATTCGACAGGGGGCTTTCGGGGAGCTGTTTTTT. Translation: CSAIRQGAFGELFF.

This clonotype was seen only a few times. The chain links TRBV20-1 to TRBJ2-7; 13 positions match TRBD2. Looked up from germline, CDR1 is DFQATT and CDR2 is SNEGSKA (reference sequence). The CDR3 is made up of 19 amino acids. With 2 bases clipped from V and 0 bases from J, the junction kept 13 bases outside the gene matches. This CDR3 is CSARTPGLAGTRSSYEQYF. The DNA for the CDR3 is TGCAGTGCTAGAACGCCGGGACTAGCGGGAACTAGGAGCTCCTACGAGCAGTACTTC.

The chain is built from TRBV12-3 or TRBV12-4 and TRBJ1-4; no firm D call. Deletions cut 3 bases from V and 5 bases from J, with 13 bases between. CDR3 length equals 15 residues. The CDR3 nucleotides read TGTGCCAGCAGTTTGTTTGACACACTAAATGAAAAACTGTTTTTT. The encoded protein is CASSLFDTLNEKLFF.

In regard to this clonotype: This clone may be a read error of a much larger clone one base away. This sequence joins TRBV28 and TRBJ2-7, with 8 bases matching TRBD2. V was clipped by 5 bases and J by 7 bases; unmatched bases: 16. Germline CDR1 reads MDHEN; CDR2 reads SYDVKM. This CDR3 comprises 16 residues. The CDR3 loop is CASSPRTYGLANEQYF. CDR3 in DNA: TGTGCCAGCAGTCCTAGAACCTATGGACTAGCCAATGAGCAGTACTTC.

There are many counts of this clonotype. The chain uses TRBV29-1 and TRBJ1-1; D is ambiguous. The germline V gene encodes CDR1 SQVTM and CDR2 ANQGSEA. V lost 2 bases to trimming and J lost 5 bases, with 9 bases between them. This CDR3 is 12 amino acids long. The CDR3 bases are TGCAGCGTTGAACCGGGAGGAACTGAAGCTTTCTTT. Its protein is CSVEPGGTEAFF. Full variable domain (remainder filled in from reference TRBV29-1 and TRBJ1-1): SAVISQKPSRDICQRGTSLTIQCQVDSQVTMMFWYRQQPGQSLTLIATANQGSEATYESGFVIDKFPISRPNLTFSTLTVSNMSPEDSSIYLCSVEPGGTEAFFGQGTRLTVV.

V usage is TRBV3-1 and J usage is TRBJ2-3; 8 nucleotides align to TRBD2. CDR1 and CDR2 (germline): LGHDT, YNNKEL (reference sequence). The CDR3 runs 16 residues. Germline trimming cut 4 bases from V and 1 base from J; bases unmatched to any gene: 7. The DNA for the CDR3 is TGTGCCAGCAGCCTTTCGAGCGGGAGCGGCACAGATACGCAGTATTTT. Translating gives CASSLSSGSGTDTQYF.

The chain uses TRBV7-2 and TRBJ2-7; 12 positions match TRBD2. Trimming removed 1 base from V and 3 bases from J; junction bases left unmatched: 7. Germline lookup yields CDR1 SGHTA and CDR2 FQGNSA. This CDR3 region has 17 residues. CDR3 nucleotides: TGTGCCAGCAGCTTAGTCTCTAGCGGGGGGGCTCGCTACGAGCAGTACTTC. This codes for CASSLVSSGGARYEQYF.

This clonotype was observed at least ten times. The chain couples TRBV29-1 to TRBJ2-3; TRBD2 aligns across 11 bases. V dropped 3 bases and J dropped 1; count of bases not matched to a gene: 0. This CDR3 has 14 residues. The V gene's germline CDR1 is SQVTM and CDR2 ANQGSEA. The CDR3 spells CSVETSGGTDTQYF. In DNA form, the CDR3 reads TGCAGCGTTGAGACTAGCGGGGGCACAGATACGCAGTATTTT.

The V and J genes are TRBV3-1 and TRBJ2-7; possible D gene TRBD2, 5 bases. V lost 4 bases and J lost 2, with 15 bases in between. In germline, CDR1 is LGHDT, CDR2 YNNKEL (reference sequence). The CDR3 length is 15 residues. CDR3 sequence reads: CASSLGPWEPYEQYF. CDR3 bases: TGTGCCAGCAGCCTCGGGCCTTGGGAGCCCTACGAGCAGTACTTC.

The rearrangement uses TRBV6-1 and TRBJ1-2; a weak D match, TRBD1 (5 bases). The V end lost 4 bases, the J end lost 6 bases, and 12 bases lay between the germline ends. Germline V gives CDR1 MNHNS, CDR2 SASEGT. The CDR3 covers 13 residues. DNA of the CDR3: TGTGCCAGCAGTGGATGGGACCGGAATGGCTACACCTTC. It yields the protein CASSGWDRNGYTF.

This chain links TRBV2 with TRBJ2-7, with 8 bases fitting TRBD1. The CDR3 is 14 residues long. Trimming took 2 bases from V and 6 from J; bases not matched to a gene: 6. Germline CDR1 SNHLY, CDR2 FYNNEI. The CDR3 nucleotides read TGTGCCAGCAGTGAACCGGACAGGGCCTCCGAGCAGTACTTC. Encoded protein: CASSEPDRASEQYF. Full variable domain (missing parts from reference TRBV2 and TRBJ2-7): EPEVTQTPSHQVTQMGQEVILRCVPISNHLYFYWYRQILGQKVEFLVSFYNNEISEKSEIFDDQFSVERPDGSNFTLKIRSTKLEDSAMYFCASSEPDRASEQYFGPGTRLTVT.

This clonotype was observed at least ten times. The rearrangement joins TRBV10-3 to TRBJ2-7; the D is unclear. This CDR3 contains 13 residues. The V end was cut by 7 bases, the J end by 2 bases, with 12 bases between. Germline V gene data show CDR1 as ENHRY and CDR2 as SYGVKD. The CDR3 DNA follows: TGTGCCATCATGAGTGACCAGACCTACGAGCAGTACTTC. This sequence encodes CAIMSDQTYEQYF.

The chain combines TRBV5-1 with TRBJ1-1, with D uncertain. V lost 0 bases to trimming and J lost 10 bases, with 16 bases between them. Germline CDR1 reads SGHRS; CDR2 reads YFSETQ. The CDR3 is 14 residues long. The CDR3 protein is CASSLAGPQVVAFF. The CDR3 DNA is TGCGCCAGCAGCTTGGCGGGCCCCCAGGTTGTAGCTTTCTTT.